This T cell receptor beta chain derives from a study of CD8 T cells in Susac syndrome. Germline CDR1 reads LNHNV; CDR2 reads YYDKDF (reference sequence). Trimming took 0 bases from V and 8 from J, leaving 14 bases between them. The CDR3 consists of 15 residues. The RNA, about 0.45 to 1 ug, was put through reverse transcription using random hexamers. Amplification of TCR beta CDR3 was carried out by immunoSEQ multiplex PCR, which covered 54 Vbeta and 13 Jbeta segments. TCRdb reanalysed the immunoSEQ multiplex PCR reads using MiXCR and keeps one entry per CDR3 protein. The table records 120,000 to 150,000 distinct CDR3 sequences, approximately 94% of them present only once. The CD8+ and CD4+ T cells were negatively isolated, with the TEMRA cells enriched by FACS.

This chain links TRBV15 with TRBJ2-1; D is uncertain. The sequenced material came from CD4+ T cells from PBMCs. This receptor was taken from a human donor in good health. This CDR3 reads CATSRDKQRWDEQFF. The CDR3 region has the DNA TGTGCCACCAGCAGAGATAAGCAGAGGTGGGATGAGCAGTTCTTC.